Presented here are 13 T cell receptor beta chains from one specimen sequenced in a study of cytomegalovirus exposure and HLA in healthy donors. The primer mix had 60 Vbeta and 13 Jbeta primers. The table came from immunoSEQ multiplex PCR; TCRdb's copy has only in-frame clones and leaves some out. There are approximately 270,000 clones in the sample; about four fifths occur only once, and about 0.3% lies in the top ten. The material sequenced was PBMCs. These receptors originate from a girl aged 2 to 10 in good health and CMV-seronegative.

This chain links TRBV7-9 with TRBJ2-1; D ambiguous. This CDR3 contains 14 residues. The ends were cut back, 2 bases at V and 8 bases at J, with 13 bases in the middle. Germline CDR1 is SEHNR and CDR2 is FQNEAQ (reference sequence). CDR3 DNA sequence: TGTGCCAGCAGCTTAATCTCGCCTATAGATGAGCAGTTCTTC. Amino acids: CASSLISPIDEQFF. Using reference TRBV7-9 and TRBJ2-1 for the parts outside the CDR3, the full variable domain is DTGVSQNPRHKITKRGQNVTFRCDPISEHNRLYWYRQTLGQGPEFLTYFQNEAQLEKSRLLSDRFSAERPKGSFSTLEIQRTEQGDSAMYLCASSLISPIDEQFFGPGTRLTVL.

The genes are TRBV5-1 and TRBJ2-2; 7 nucleotides match TRBD1. The CDR3 is 16 amino acids. Germline V gene lookup returns CDR1 SGHRS and CDR2 YFSETQ. With 2 bases clipped from V and 3 bases from J, the junction kept 7 bases outside the gene matches. The CDR3 DNA is TGCGCCAGCAGCTTAGGTAGGGGGCTACACACCGGGGAGCTGTTTTTT. Residues: CASSLGRGLHTGELFF.

This rearrangement joins TRBV5-1 to TRBJ1-5; D unclear. V was pared by 0 bases and J by 2 bases, with 6 bases between. The CDR3 sequence is 14 residues long. The germline V gene has CDR1 SGHRS and CDR2 YFSETQ. CDR3 sequence reads: CASSLGRGNQPQHF. CDR3 in DNA: TGCGCCAGCAGCTTGGGCCGGGGCAATCAGCCCCAGCATTTT.

This clone was counted a few times. This chain connects TRBV27 to TRBJ1-1; no reliable D call. The germline V gene has CDR1 MNHEY and CDR2 SMNVEV (reference sequence). The germline V and J ends were trimmed by 4 bases and 1 base, with 10 bases remaining between them. The CDR3 covers 14 residues. CDR3 bases: TGTGCCAGCAGTTACAAGCCAGGGAACACTGAAGCTTTCTTT. Protein: CASSYKPGNTEAFF.

The V and J genes are TRBV7-9 and TRBJ1-2; D possibly corresponds to TRBD1 (5 bases). Trimming cost V 0 bases and J 0 bases, with 11 bases left between them. Germline CDR1 and CDR2: SEHNR and FQNEAQ (reference sequence). The CDR3 length is 16 residues. The CDR3 bases are TGTGCCAGCAGCTTAGCGCAGGGAGGCCCTAACTATGGCTACACCTTC. This gives the protein CASSLAQGGPNYGYTF.

This chain uses TRBV2 with TRBJ1-5; D possibly corresponds to TRBD1 (5 bases). The ends were cut back, 4 bases at V and 5 bases at J, with 15 bases in the middle. Germline lookup yields CDR1 SNHLY and CDR2 FYNNEI. The CDR3 extends over 15 amino acids. The CDR3 is CASSGEGRVDQPQHF. CDR3 sequence (DNA): TGTGCCAGCAGTGGAGAGGGGAGGGTCGATCAGCCCCAGCATTTT.

This chain connects TRBV11-2 to TRBJ2-7, with D hard to call. The CDR3 is 15 amino acids. The ends were cut back, 1 base at V and 1 base at J, with 11 bases in the middle. Germline V gene lookup returns CDR1 SGHAT and CDR2 FQNNGV. The CDR3 protein is CASSLGSYRSYEQYF. CDR3 DNA sequence: TGTGCCAGCAGCTTAGGTAGTTACAGATCCTACGAGCAGTACTTC.

This clone was recorded a few times. The CDR3 bases are TGTGCCAGCAGCATGGGACTCCTCTACAATGAGCAGTTCTTC. The encoded protein is CASSMGLLYNEQFF. V gene TRBV13 combines with J gene TRBJ2-1; possibly TRBD2 for D (6 bases). CDR3 length equals 14 residues. V lost 5 bases and J 3 bases, leaving 11 bases between the germline ends. Germline-derived CDR1 and CDR2 are PRHDT and FYEKMQ (reference sequence).

The sample holds one count of this clone. The J gene is TRBJ2-7, the V gene TRBV2; TRBD1 is a possible D gene (5 bases). The CDR3 consists of 10 residues. CDR1 SNHLY and CDR2 FYNNEI come from the germline V gene. Trimming left V 7 bases short and J 9 bases short, with 10 bases between. CDR3: CASKGFAQYF. CDR3 DNA sequence: TGTGCCAGCAAGGGGTTTGCGCAGTACTTC.

In its sample, this clone was seen a few times. This sequence joins TRBV7-9 and TRBJ2-7, with 12 bases that match TRBD2. With 4 bases clipped from V and 2 bases from J, the junction kept 9 bases outside the gene matches. This CDR3 has 17 residues. CDR1 and CDR2 from the germline V gene are SEHNR and FQNEAQ (reference sequence). CDR3 region: CASSSLRTSGTTYEQYF. In nucleotides, the CDR3 is TGTGCCAGCAGCTCACTGAGGACTAGCGGGACGACCTACGAGCAGTACTTC.

This clone turned up a few times. V usage is TRBV28 and J usage is TRBJ2-7, with 9 bases lining up with TRBD2. In germline, CDR1 is MDHEN, CDR2 SYDVKM. This CDR3 spans 14 amino acids. V was pared by 5 bases and J by 5 bases, with 7 bases of the junction left unmatched. CDR3 coding DNA: TGTGCCAGCAGTACTGGCGGGGGGGTGGACGAGCAGTACTTC. Translated, it gives CASSTGGGVDEQYF. Full variable domain (missing parts from reference TRBV28 and TRBJ2-7): DVKVTQSSRYLVKRTGEKVFLECVQDMDHENMFWYRQDPGLGLRLIYFSYDVKMKEKGDIPEGYSVSREKKERFSLILESASTNQTSMYLCASSTGGGVDEQYFGPGTRLTVT.

This sequence joins TRBV28 and TRBJ1-5; TRBD1 agrees at 8 bases. Germline CDR1 and CDR2: MDHEN and SYDVKM. After removal of 2 bases from V and 9 bases from J, the junction contained 12 bases not matched to a gene. There are 16 residues in the CDR3. The DNA of the CDR3 is TGTGCCAGCAGTTTAGCCGCAGGGGGCGGCGAGAGGCCCCAGCATTTT. Amino acids: CASSLAAGGGERPQHF. The variable domain in full, with the rest retrieved from reference TRBV28 and TRBJ1-5, is DVKVTQSSRYLVKRTGEKVFLECVQDMDHENMFWYRQDPGLGLRLIYFSYDVKMKEKGDIPEGYSVSREKKERFSLILESASTNQTSMYLCASSLAAGGGERPQHFGDGTRLSIL.

This clone is a singleton in its sample. V gene TRBV5-4 combines with J gene TRBJ1-2; no definite D call. CDR3 length equals 11 residues. The V end was cut by 3 bases, the J end by 8 bases, with 8 bases between. Per the germline V gene, CDR1 is SGHNT and CDR2 is YYREEE (reference sequence). The CDR3 loop is CASSYRGGYTF. CDR3 DNA: TGTGCCAGCAGCTACCGGGGAGGCTACACCTTC.